The clone carrying this TCR beta chain was seen ten or more times. Its antigen remains unknown. The CDR3 is 14 residues long. V lost 7 bases, J lost 6 bases, and 11 bases stayed unmatched. These data are taken from a study of T cells in Graves' hyperthyroidism and ophthalmopathy. Background on the study: The blood sample was taken at first diagnosis, before treatment began. The study, taken as a whole, reports: A model using 13 V-J features told ophthalmopathy apart from stable hyperthyroidism.

RNA transcripts gave rise to amplified TCR beta CDR3 regions. HTBI primers drove first-round RT-PCR of the TCR CDR3. Each CDR3 protein is one row after TCRdb ran MiXCR on the multiplex PCR reads. Of a few hundred thousand distinct CDR3 sequences listed, roughly 20% are singletons. The chain carries TRBV12-3 or TRBV12-4 and TRBJ1-1, with 7 bases matching TRBD1. The specimen was blood. The origin of this receptor is a man between 18 and 29 years old with Graves' hyperthyroidism. The CDR3 reads CASTHRGSRAEAFF. CDR3 nucleotide sequence: TGTGCCAGCACTCACAGGGGCAGTCGGGCTGAAGCTTTCTTT.